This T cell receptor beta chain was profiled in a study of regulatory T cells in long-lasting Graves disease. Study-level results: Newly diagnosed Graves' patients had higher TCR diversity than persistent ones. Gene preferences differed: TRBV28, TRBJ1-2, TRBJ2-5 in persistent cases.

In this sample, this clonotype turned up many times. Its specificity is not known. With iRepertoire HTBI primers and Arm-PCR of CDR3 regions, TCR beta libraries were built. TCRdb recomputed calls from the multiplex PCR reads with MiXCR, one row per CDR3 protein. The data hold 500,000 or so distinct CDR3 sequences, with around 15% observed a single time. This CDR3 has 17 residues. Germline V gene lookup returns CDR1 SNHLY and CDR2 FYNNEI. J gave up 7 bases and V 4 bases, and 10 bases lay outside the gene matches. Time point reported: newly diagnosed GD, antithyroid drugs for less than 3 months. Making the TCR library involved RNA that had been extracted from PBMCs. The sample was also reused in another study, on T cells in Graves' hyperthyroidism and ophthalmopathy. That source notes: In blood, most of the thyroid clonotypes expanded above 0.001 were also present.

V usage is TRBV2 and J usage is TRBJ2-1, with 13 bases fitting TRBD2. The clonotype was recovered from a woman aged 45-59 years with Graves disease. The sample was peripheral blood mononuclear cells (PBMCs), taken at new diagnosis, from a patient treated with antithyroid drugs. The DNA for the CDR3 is TGTGCCAGCAGTGGACCGATGGGACTAGCGGGAAGGAATGAGCAGTTCTTC. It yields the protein CASSGPMGLAGRNEQFF.